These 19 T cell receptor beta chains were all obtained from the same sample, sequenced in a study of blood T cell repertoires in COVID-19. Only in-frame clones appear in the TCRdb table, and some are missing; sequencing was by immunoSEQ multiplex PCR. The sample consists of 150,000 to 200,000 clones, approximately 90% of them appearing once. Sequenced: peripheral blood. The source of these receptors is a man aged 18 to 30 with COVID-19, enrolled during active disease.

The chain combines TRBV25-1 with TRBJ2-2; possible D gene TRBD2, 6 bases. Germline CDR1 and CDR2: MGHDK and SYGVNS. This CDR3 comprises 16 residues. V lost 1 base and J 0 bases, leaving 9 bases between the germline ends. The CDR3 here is CASSEWVAANTGELFF. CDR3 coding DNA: TGTGCCAGCAGTGAATGGGTAGCGGCGAACACCGGGGAGCTGTTTTTT. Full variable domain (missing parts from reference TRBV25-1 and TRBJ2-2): EADIYQTPRYLVIGTGKKITLECSQTMGHDKMYWYQQDPGMELHLIHYSYGVNSTEKGDLSSESTVSRIRTEHFPLTLESARPSHTSQYLCASSEWVAANTGELFFGEGSRLTVL.

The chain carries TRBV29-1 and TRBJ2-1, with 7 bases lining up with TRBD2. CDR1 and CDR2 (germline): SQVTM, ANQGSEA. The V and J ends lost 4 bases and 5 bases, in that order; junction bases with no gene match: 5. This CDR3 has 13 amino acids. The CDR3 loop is CSVVLAAHNEQFF. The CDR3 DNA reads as TGCAGCGTTGTGCTAGCGGCTCACAATGAGCAGTTCTTC.

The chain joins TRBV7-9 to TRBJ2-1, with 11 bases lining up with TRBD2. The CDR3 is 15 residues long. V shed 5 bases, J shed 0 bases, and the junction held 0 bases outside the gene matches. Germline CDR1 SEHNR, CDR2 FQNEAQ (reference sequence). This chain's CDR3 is CASSTSGSSYNEQFF. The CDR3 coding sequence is TGTGCCAGCAGCACTAGCGGGAGCTCCTACAATGAGCAGTTCTTC.

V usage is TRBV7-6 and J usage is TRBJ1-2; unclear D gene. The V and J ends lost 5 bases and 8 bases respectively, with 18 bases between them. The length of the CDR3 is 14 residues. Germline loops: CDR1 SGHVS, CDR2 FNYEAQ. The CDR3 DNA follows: TGTGCCAGCAGCCTGTCGGGAGGAGGAGAAGGCTACACCTTC. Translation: CASSLSGGGEGYTF.

The CDR3 nucleotides read TGCGCCAGCAGTGAGTCTGCGGGAAGGGCCGGGGAGCTGTTTTTT. Residues: CASSESAGRAGELFF. The V and J genes are TRBV10-1 and TRBJ2-2, with D maybe TRBD2 (6 bases). Trimming removed 0 bases at V and 6 bases at J, with 11 bases between. CDR1 is WNHNN, CDR2 SYGVQD, per germline (reference sequence). The CDR3 has 15 amino acids.

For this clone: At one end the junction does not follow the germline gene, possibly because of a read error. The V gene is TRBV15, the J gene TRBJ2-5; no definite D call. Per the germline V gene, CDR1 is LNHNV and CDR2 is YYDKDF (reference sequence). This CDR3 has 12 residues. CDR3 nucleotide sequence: TGTGCCACCAGCAGAGATGGAGAGCCCCAGTACTTC. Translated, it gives CATSRDGEPQYF.

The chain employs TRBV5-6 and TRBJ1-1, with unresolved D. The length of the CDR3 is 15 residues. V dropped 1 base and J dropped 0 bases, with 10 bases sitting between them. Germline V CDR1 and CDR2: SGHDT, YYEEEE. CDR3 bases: TGTGCCAGCAGCTTGTACCGACTCATGAACACTGAAGCTTTCTTT. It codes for CASSLYRLMNTEAFF.

The CDR3 here is CAWSSQGPFYGYTF. The CDR3 nucleotides read TGTGCCTGGAGTTCACAGGGACCCTTCTATGGCTACACCTTC. The gene calls are TRBV30 and TRBJ1-2, with a weak D call TRBD1 (6 bases). The CDR3 contains 14 residues. Germline V gene lookup returns CDR1 GTSNPN and CDR2 SVGIG (reference sequence). Trimming left V 2 bases short and J 4 bases short, with 14 bases between. Variable domain in full (rest from reference TRBV30 and TRBJ1-2): SQTIHQWPATLVQPVGSPLSLECTVEGTSNPNLYWYRQAAGRGLQLLFYSVGIGQISSEVPQNLSASRPQDRQFILSSKKLLLSDSGFYLCAWSSQGPFYGYTFGSGTRLTVV.

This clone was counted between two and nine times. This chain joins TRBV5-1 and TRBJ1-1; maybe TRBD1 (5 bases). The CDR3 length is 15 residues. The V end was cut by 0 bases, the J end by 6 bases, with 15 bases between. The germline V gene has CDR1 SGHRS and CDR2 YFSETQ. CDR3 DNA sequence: TGCGCCAGCAGCTTGGCCTCTAACAGGAAAGCTGAAGCTTTCTTT. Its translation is CASSLASNRKAEAFF.

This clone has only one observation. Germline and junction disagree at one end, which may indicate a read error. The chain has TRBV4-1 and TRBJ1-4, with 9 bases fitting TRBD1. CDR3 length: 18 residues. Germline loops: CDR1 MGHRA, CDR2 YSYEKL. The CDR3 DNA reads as TGCGCCAGCAGCCAAGAGGTCCCGTCCGGGACAGGGTATGAAAAACTGCTTTTT. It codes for CASSQEVPSGTGYEKLLF.

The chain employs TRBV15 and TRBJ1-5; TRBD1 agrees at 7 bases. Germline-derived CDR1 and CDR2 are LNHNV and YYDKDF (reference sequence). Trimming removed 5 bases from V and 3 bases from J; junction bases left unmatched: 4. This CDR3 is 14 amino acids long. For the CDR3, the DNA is TGTGCCACCAGCGGACAGGCCCTCAATCAGCCCCAGCATTTT. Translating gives CATSGQALNQPQHF.

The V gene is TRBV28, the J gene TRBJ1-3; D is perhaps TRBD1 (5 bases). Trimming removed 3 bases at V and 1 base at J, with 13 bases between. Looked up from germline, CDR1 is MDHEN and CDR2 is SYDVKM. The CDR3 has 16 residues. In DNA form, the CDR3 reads TGTGCCAGCAGTTTTCTCGGACATTCATCTGGAAACACCATATATTTT. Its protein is CASSFLGHSSGNTIYF.

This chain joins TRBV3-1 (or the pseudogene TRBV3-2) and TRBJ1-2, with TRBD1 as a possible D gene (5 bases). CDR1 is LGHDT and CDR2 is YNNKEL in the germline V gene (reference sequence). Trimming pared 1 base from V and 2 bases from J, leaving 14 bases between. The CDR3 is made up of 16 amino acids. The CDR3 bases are TGTGCCAGCAGCCAAGTGAGTAGTGCAGGGAACTATGGCTACACCTTC. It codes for CASSQVSSAGNYGYTF.

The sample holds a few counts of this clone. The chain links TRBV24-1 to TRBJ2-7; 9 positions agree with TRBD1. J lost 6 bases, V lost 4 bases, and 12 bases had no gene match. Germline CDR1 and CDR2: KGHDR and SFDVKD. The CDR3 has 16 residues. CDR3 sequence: CATSEHAGTGSGEQYF. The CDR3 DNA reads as TGTGCCACCAGTGAACATGCCGGGACAGGGAGCGGCGAGCAGTACTTC.

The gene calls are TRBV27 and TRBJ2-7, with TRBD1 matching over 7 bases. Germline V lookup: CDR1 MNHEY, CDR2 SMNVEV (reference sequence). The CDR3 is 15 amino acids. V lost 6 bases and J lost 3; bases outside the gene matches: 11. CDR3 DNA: TGTGCCAGCAGCTCCCAACAGGGGATGTTCTACGAGCAGTACTTC. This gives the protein CASSSQQGMFYEQYF.

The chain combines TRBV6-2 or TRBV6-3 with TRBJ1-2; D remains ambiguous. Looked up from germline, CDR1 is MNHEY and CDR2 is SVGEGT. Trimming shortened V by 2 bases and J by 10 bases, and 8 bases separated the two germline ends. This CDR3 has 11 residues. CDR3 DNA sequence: TGTGCCAGCAGTTACCTTGGCCCCTACACCTTC. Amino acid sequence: CASSYLGPYTF.

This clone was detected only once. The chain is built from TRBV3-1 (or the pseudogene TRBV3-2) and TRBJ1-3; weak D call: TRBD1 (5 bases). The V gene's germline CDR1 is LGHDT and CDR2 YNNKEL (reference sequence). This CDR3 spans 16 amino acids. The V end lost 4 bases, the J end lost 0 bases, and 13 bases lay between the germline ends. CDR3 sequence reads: CASSRIRQLSGNTIYF. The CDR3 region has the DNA TGTGCCAGCAGCCGCATCAGACAGCTCTCTGGAAACACCATATATTTT.

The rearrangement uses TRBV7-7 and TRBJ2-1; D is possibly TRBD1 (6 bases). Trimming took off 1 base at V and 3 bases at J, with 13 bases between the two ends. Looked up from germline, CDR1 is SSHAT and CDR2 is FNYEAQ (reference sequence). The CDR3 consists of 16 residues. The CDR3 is CASSLGGGDRYNEQFF. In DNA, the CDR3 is TGTGCCAGCAGCTTAGGAGGGGGAGATCGCTACAATGAGCAGTTCTTC.

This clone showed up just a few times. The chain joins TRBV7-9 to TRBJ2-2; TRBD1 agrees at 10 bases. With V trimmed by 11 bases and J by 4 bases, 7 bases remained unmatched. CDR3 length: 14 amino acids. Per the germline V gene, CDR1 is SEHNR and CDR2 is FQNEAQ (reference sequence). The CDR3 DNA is TGTGCCCTCGAAGACAGGGGGCCCACCGGGGAGCTGTTTTTT. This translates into CALEDRGPTGELFF.